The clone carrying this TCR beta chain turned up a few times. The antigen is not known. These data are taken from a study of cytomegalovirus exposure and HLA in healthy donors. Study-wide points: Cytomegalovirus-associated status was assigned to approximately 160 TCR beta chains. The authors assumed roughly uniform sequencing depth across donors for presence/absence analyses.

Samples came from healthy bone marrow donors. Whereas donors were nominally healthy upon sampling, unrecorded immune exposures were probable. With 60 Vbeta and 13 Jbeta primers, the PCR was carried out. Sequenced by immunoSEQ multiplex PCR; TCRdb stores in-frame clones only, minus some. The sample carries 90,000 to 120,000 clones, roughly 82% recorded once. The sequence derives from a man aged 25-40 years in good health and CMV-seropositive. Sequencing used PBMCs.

The DNA for the CDR3 is TGTGCCAGCAGTTCGATTCTTGATTCGGGGGAAAAACTGTTTTTT. It is translated as CASSSILDSGEKLFF. V and J are TRBV6-5 and TRBJ1-4; D ambiguous. This CDR3 is 15 amino acids long. Germline CDR1 is MNHEY and CDR2 is SVGAGI. Trimming cost V 4 bases and J 8 bases, with 17 bases left between them.